What follows describes a single TCR beta chain. Its antigen is not identified. The data belong to a study of shared clonotypes between healthy human individuals. For the study at large: Donors had three CD4 naive, three CD4 memory, two CD8 naive and one CD8 memory plate apiece.

Broader study findings: In having few donors, the study represented limited genetic and exposure-history diversity. Sampling included only blood; tissue repertoires likely differ.

Produced via immunoSEQ multiplex PCR; TCRdb's table is partial and in-frame only. The sample records about 750,000 clones, 80% to 95% being singletons. Per the germline V gene, CDR1 is SGHKS and CDR2 is YYEKEE (reference sequence). The ends lost 4 bases at V and 2 bases at J; junction bases unmatched: 8. The CDR3 has 15 amino acids. Cells designated naive CD8 were CD45RO-negative and were positively selected for CCR7, with terminally differentiated effector memory CD45RA+ cells excluded. The chain carries TRBV5-5 and TRBJ2-7; the match to TRBD1 covers 8 bases. The source of this sequence is a man aged 25-45 years in good health. The specimen sequenced was naive CD8+ T cells sorted from blood. The CDR3 bases are TGTGCCAGCAGCCGGGGGACAGGAAATCCCTACGAGCAGTACTTC. Its protein is CASSRGTGNPYEQYF.